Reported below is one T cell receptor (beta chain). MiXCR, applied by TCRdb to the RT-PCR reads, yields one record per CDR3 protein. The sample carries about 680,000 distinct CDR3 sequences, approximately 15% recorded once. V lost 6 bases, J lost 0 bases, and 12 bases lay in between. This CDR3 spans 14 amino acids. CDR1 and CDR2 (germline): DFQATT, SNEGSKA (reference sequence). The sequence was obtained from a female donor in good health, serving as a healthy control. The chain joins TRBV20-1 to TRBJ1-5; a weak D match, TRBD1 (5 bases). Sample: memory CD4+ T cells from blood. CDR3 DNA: TGCAGTGCCGCGGGGGAGTATAGCAATCAGCCCCAGCATTTT. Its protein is CSAAGEYSNQPQHF.